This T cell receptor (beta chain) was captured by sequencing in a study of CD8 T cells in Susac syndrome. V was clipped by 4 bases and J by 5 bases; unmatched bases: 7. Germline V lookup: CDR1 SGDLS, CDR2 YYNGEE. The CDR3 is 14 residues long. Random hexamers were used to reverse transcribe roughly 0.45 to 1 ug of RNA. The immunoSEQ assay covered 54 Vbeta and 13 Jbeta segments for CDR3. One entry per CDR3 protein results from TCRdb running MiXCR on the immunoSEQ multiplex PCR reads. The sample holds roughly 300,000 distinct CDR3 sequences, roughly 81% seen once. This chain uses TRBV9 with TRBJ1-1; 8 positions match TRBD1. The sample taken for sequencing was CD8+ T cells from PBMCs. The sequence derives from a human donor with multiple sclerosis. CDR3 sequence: CASSPRQGLTEAFF. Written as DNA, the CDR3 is TGTGCCAGCAGCCCCCGACAGGGGCTGACTGAAGCTTTCTTT.